This T cell receptor (beta chain) emerged from a study of blood T cell repertoires in COVID-19. Here immunoSEQ multiplex PCR was the method, and the copy in TCRdb shows in-frame clones only, minus some. The sample lists some 330,000 clones; around nine tenths were seen once. One Seattle source followed patients from active infection through their disease course. Sequencing was performed on peripheral blood. This clonotype originated in a woman between 25 and 40 years old with COVID-19, enrolled during active disease.

The CDR3 DNA is TGTGCCAGCAGCGATAAACAAGGAGGAGAGACCCAGTACTTC. Encoded protein: CASSDKQGGETQYF. The chain recombines TRBV9 with TRBJ2-5; D perhaps matches TRBD2 (5 bases). V was trimmed by 3 bases and J by 4 bases, leaving 13 bases between them. Germline V gene data show CDR1 as SGDLS and CDR2 as YYNGEE. The CDR3 has 14 amino acids.